What follows are 21 T cell receptor beta chains derived from one specimen sequenced in a study of cytomegalovirus exposure and HLA in healthy donors. Primers included in the PCR were 60 Vbeta and 13 Jbeta primers. Sequenced by immunoSEQ multiplex PCR; TCRdb stores in-frame clones only, minus some. There are over 150,000 clones in the sample; about 76% occur only once, and 2% to 3% lies in the top ten. Sequencing was done on a sample of PBMCs. The receptor set was obtained from a woman aged 40 to 50 in good health and CMV-seropositive.

The J gene is TRBJ2-7, the V gene TRBV6-5; TRBD2 is a possible D gene (7 bases). CDR1 is MNHEY and CDR2 is SVGAGI in the germline V gene. The V gene lost 11 bases and the J gene lost 2 bases, with 16 bases spanning the gap. There are 13 residues in the CDR3. CDR3 in DNA: TGTGCCGCGGGGGAGCAGGGGCCCTACGAGCAGTACTTC. Translation gives CAAGEQGPYEQYF.

V gene TRBV30 combines with J gene TRBJ1-5; a possible D gene is TRBD1 (5 bases). This CDR3 region has 14 residues. V lost 2 bases, J lost 3 bases, and 11 bases lay in between. In germline, CDR1 is GTSNPN, CDR2 SVGIG (reference sequence). For the CDR3, the DNA is TGTGCCTGGAGTAGGGCAGGGTCCAATCAGCCCCAGCATTTT. It yields the protein CAWSRAGSNQPQHF.

V usage is TRBV11-2 and J usage is TRBJ1-4; TRBD1 might be the D (5 bases). V gave up 0 bases and J gave up 8 bases, with 7 bases separating them. This CDR3 region has 13 residues. Looked up from germline, CDR1 is SGHAT and CDR2 is FQNNGV. The CDR3 bases are TGTGCCAGCAGCTTAGACCAGGGAGAAAAACTGTTTTTT. Translating it yields CASSLDQGEKLFF.

A few counts support this clone. This CDR3 reads CASSEQTTSTDTQYF. Written as DNA, the CDR3 is TGTGCCAGCAGCGAACAGACTACTAGCACAGATACGCAGTATTTT. The rearrangement joins TRBV5-4 to TRBJ2-3, with a possible D match to TRBD2 (5 bases). V dropped 4 bases and J dropped 0 bases, with 12 bases sitting between them. Germline V CDR1 and CDR2: SGHNT, YYREEE (reference sequence). This CDR3 region has 15 residues.

This clone was seen more than once but under ten times. The CDR3 does not end in the conserved phenylalanine or tryptophan, so this is likely a read error. The DNA is omitted, as the CDR3 cannot be located on it reliably, and the CDR3 follows TCRdb's listing. This rearrangement joins TRBV30 to TRBJ2-3; TRBD2 was called by the table and not checked on the DNA. Germline V CDR1 and CDR2: GTSNPN, SVGIG (reference sequence). The CDR3 is 16 amino acids long, termini counted. CDR3 sequence reads: CAWSTIWTSGSGFTPI.

The J gene is TRBJ2-5, the V gene TRBV7-9, with 10 bases identical to TRBD1. From germline, CDR1 is SEHNR and CDR2 FQNEAQ (reference sequence). The V and J ends lost 4 bases and 2 bases, in that order; junction bases with no gene match: 4. This CDR3 region has 15 residues. The chain's CDR3 is CASSSRDRGQETQYF. CDR3 coding DNA: TGTGCCAGCAGCTCCAGGGACAGGGGTCAAGAGACCCAGTACTTC.

The CDR3 nucleotides are TGCGCCAGCAGCCAACTCACCGGGGGTACTGGTGGAAACACCATATATTTT. The encoded protein is CASSQLTGGTGGNTIYF. The gene calls are TRBV4-3 and TRBJ1-3, with D perhaps TRBD1 (5 bases). The ends were cut back, 2 bases at V and 3 bases at J, with 17 bases in the middle. This CDR3 spans 17 amino acids. Germline assignment: CDR1 LGHNA and CDR2 YSLEER.

The chain joins TRBV10-3 to TRBJ2-1, with 9 bases identical to TRBD2. V lost 7 bases to trimming and J lost 6 bases; unmatched junction nucleotides: 4. The CDR3 sequence is 13 residues long. CDR1 is ENHRY and CDR2 is SYGVKD in the germline V gene. CDR3 residues: CAITASGINEQFF. CDR3 in DNA: TGTGCCATCACGGCTAGCGGGATCAATGAGCAGTTCTTC.

The chain employs TRBV7-2 and TRBJ1-1, with D maybe TRBD1 (6 bases). The CDR3 has 14 residues. Germline V gives CDR1 SGHTA, CDR2 FQGNSA. V was shortened by 2 bases and J by 7 bases, with 14 bases between the two germline ends. CDR3 DNA sequence: TGTGCCAGCAGCTTAAGAGGGGGTTGGATTGAAGCTTTCTTT. This translates into CASSLRGGWIEAFF.

The V gene is TRBV6-5, the J gene TRBJ1-1; 8 positions match TRBD1. V shed 5 bases, J shed 1 base, and the junction held 6 bases outside the gene matches. This CDR3 contains 15 residues. In germline, CDR1 is MNHEY, CDR2 SVGAGI. The CDR3 DNA follows: TGTGCCAGCAGTCTATCCGGGACAGGGAACACTGAAGCTTTCTTT. This gives the protein CASSLSGTGNTEAFF.

This clone was found once. V usage is TRBV18 and J usage is TRBJ1-1; D is unclear. The CDR3 covers 15 residues. Trimming took off 0 bases at V and 1 base at J, with 9 bases between the two ends. CDR1 and CDR2 (germline): KGHSH, LQKENI. CDR3 sequence (DNA): TGTGCCAGCTCACCACCGAGGGCGCGGAACACTGAAGCTTTCTTT. Translation gives CASSPPRARNTEAFF.

This chain links TRBV9 with TRBJ2-1; D is perhaps TRBD2 (5 bases). Germline CDR1 SGDLS, CDR2 YYNGEE. V was trimmed by 3 bases and J by 1 base, leaving 14 bases between them. The CDR3 consists of 16 residues. The CDR3 protein is CASSAGSSISYNEQFF. The CDR3 bases are TGTGCCAGCAGCGCGGGCTCTAGCATATCCTACAATGAGCAGTTCTTC.

The J gene is TRBJ1-2, the V gene TRBV28; D is ambiguous. This CDR3 spans 13 amino acids. CDR1 MDHEN and CDR2 SYDVKM come from the germline V gene. Trimming left V 6 bases short and J 4 bases short, with 12 bases between. This CDR3 is CASSDGEVYGYTF. CDR3 DNA: TGTGCCAGCAGCGACGGGGAGGTCTATGGCTACACCTTC.

The rearrangement uses TRBV14 and TRBJ1-4; 7 nucleotides align to TRBD1. Germline V gene lookup returns CDR1 SGHDN and CDR2 FVKESK. The V gene end was trimmed by 0 bases and the J gene end by 0 bases; junction bases not matched to a gene: 16. The CDR3 is 21 residues long. The CDR3 protein is CASSQETFSGTAQSTNEKLFF. The CDR3 DNA sequence: TGTGCCAGCAGCCAAGAGACTTTTTCAGGGACAGCTCAATCAACTAATGAAAAACTGTTTTTT.

The rearrangement links TRBV19 to TRBJ1-4; TRBD1 matches 7 bases. There are 15 residues in the CDR3. V shed 2 bases and J 6 bases; nucleotides not matched to a gene: 6. Germline CDR1 LNHDA, CDR2 SQIVND (reference sequence). CDR3 amino acids: CASSIYGTVDEKLFF. The CDR3 nucleotides are TGTGCCAGTAGTATATACGGGACAGTAGATGAAAAACTGTTTTTT.

This chain uses TRBV28 with TRBJ1-3, with D hard to call. Germline V gene lookup returns CDR1 MDHEN and CDR2 SYDVKM. The V gene lost 6 bases and the J gene lost 0 bases, with 6 bases spanning the gap. The CDR3 extends over 13 amino acids. The CDR3 is CASRGVSGNTIYF. The CDR3, as DNA: TGTGCCAGCAGGGGAGTCTCTGGAAACACCATATATTTT.

The chain is built from TRBV30 and TRBJ1-2; tentatively, D is TRBD1 (5 bases). V was cut by 3 bases and J by 7 bases, with 21 bases left in between. Germline CDR1 reads GTSNPN; CDR2 reads SVGIG (reference sequence). The CDR3 has 15 residues. The CDR3 is CAWRPTGGSGGGYTF. In DNA, the CDR3 is TGTGCCTGGAGGCCCACTGGGGGGTCGGGAGGTGGCTACACCTTC.

The gene calls are TRBV10-1 and TRBJ2-1; 8 nucleotides agree with TRBD2. V trimming: 4 bases; J trimming: 1 base; junction bases outside the gene matches: 3. The germline V gene has CDR1 WNHNN and CDR2 SYGVQD (reference sequence). CDR3 length equals 15 residues. CDR3 sequence reads: CASSAGGGSYNEQFF. CDR3 sequence (DNA): TGCGCCAGCAGTGCTGGCGGGGGGTCCTACAATGAGCAGTTCTTC.

The rearrangement joins TRBV10-3 to TRBJ1-3; D is perhaps TRBD1 (6 bases). V shed 6 bases and J shed 0 bases, with 9 bases lying between them. The CDR3 runs 14 residues. CDR1 is ENHRY and CDR2 is SYGVKD in the germline V gene. The CDR3 reads CAIRDSSSGNTIYF. The CDR3 DNA sequence: TGTGCCATCAGGGACAGTAGCTCTGGAAACACCATATATTTT.

The V and J genes are TRBV20-1 and TRBJ1-2; D is possibly TRBD1 (6 bases). The germline gives CDR1 DFQATT, CDR2 SNEGSKA (reference sequence). Trimming pared 6 bases from V and 8 bases from J, leaving 13 bases between. The CDR3 is 11 amino acids. In DNA, the CDR3 is TGCAGTGCACAGGGTCGTGGAGGCTACACCTTC. Its translation is CSAQGRGGYTF.

J is TRBJ1-2 and V is TRBV6-5; the D is unclear. The CDR3 sequence is 12 residues long. Germline CDR1 is MNHEY and CDR2 is SVGAGI. The germline V and J ends were trimmed by 5 bases and 8 bases, with 12 bases remaining between them. CDR3 sequence: CASSEPAAGYTF. The CDR3 DNA sequence: TGTGCCAGCAGTGAGCCCGCCGCGGGCTACACCTTC.